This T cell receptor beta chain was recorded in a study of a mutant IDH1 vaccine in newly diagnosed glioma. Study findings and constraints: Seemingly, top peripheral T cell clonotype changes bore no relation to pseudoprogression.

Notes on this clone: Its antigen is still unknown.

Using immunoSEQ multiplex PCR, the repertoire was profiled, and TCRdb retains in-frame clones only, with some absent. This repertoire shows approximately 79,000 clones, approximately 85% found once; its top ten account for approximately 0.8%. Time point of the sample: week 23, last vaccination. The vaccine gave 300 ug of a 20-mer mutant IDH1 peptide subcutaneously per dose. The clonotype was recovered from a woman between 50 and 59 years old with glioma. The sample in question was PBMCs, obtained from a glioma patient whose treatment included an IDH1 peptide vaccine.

The CDR3 DNA reads TGTGCCAGCAGTGAAAATTGGGGGGGATCGGCGGGTGGCTACACCTTC. This codes for CASSENWGGSAGGYTF. This chain joins TRBV6-1 and TRBJ1-2, with D possibly being TRBD1 (5 bases). In germline, CDR1 is MNHNS, CDR2 SASEGT. The CDR3 contains 16 residues. V dropped 2 bases and J dropped 7 bases, with 20 bases sitting between them.